This T cell receptor beta chain was sequenced during a study of blood T cell repertoires in COVID-19. Overall study: T cells, B-cell-depleted T cells, or PBMCs supplied cDNA or gDNA.

TCRdb's table, derived via immunoSEQ multiplex PCR, lists solely in-frame clones and lacks some. The sample includes some 100,000 clones, over 70% seen only once; the top ten take about 4.2%. This clone was found a few times. The V end was cut by 2 bases, the J end by 1 base, with 6 bases between. Per germline, CDR1 MDHEN and CDR2 SYDVKM. This CDR3 region has 14 residues. The sequenced sample consisted of peripheral blood. The source is a man between 60 and 75 years old with acute or convalescent COVID-19. The gene calls are TRBV28 and TRBJ2-1; D remains unclear. Here the CDR3 DNA reads TGTGCCAGCAGTTTAGGTCAGTCCTACAATGAGCAGTTCTTC. Translated, it gives CASSLGQSYNEQFF.